This TCR beta chain stems from a study of CXCR3-negative and CXCR3-positive naive CD8 T cells. UMI-labeled 5' RACE yielded the TRB cDNA libraries. From the 5' RACE reads, TCRdb lists one entry per CDR3 protein and no DNA. This sample contains roughly 61,000 distinct CDR3 sequences. As for this clonotype: Its cognate antigen is unknown.

Germline values: CDR1 SQVTM, CDR2 ANQGSEA. The CDR3 is made up of 13 amino acids. Study results and limitations: Naive CXCR3-positive cells had TRB CDR3s more hydrophobic than those of CXCR3-negative naive cells. Similarly elevated diversity marked both naive subsets, with memory CD8+ cells showing far lower diversity.

The chain links TRBV29-1 to TRBJ2-1; with no DNA, the TCRdb D assignment of TRBD1 cannot be verified. The origin of this receptor is a human donor in good health. Some clones in this sample may be carry-over from other donors' samples. Sequencing input: naive CXCR3+ CD8+ T cells from blood. Subset noted: CD45RO-CCR7+CD27+CD95- naive CD8+ T cells expressing CXCR3 (TNR3+). The CDR3 sequence is CSDPGQGSYEQFF.